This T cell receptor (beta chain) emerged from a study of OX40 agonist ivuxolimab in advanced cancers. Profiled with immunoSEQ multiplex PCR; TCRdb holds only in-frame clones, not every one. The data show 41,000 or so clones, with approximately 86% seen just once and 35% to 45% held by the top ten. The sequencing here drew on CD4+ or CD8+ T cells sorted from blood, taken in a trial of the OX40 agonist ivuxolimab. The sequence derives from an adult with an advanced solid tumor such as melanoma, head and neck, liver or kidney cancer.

For the CDR3, the DNA is TGTGCCAGTAGTATAGATACAGCTGGAAACACCATATATTTT. This gives the protein CASSIDTAGNTIYF. The rearrangement uses TRBV19 and TRBJ1-3; D call uncertain. The CDR3 is 14 residues long. V was pared by 0 bases and J by 2 bases, with 5 bases between. Germline V CDR1 and CDR2: LNHDA, SQIVND (reference sequence).